The 17 T cell receptor beta chains reported below all come from one sample, sequenced in a study of memory CD4+ T cells and cytomegalovirus serostatus. Single viable CD3+CD4+CD8-CD45RO+ cells were sorted as the memory CD4+ T cells. Method: immunoSEQ multiplex PCR; TCRdb's copy keeps in-frame clones and lacks some. The repertoire holds 70,000 to 90,000 clones, with roughly 78% as singletons. The sequenced sample was memory CD4+ T cells from blood. Receptors originate from an adult in good health and CMV-seropositive.

The chain recombines TRBV28 with TRBJ2-3; 9 bases align to TRBD1. V lost 10 bases, J lost 7 bases, and 12 bases stayed unmatched. This CDR3 has 14 residues. Germline CDR1 and CDR2: MDHEN and SYDVKM. Written as DNA, the CDR3 is TGTGCCATCCTAGGGGACAGGGAATCGAATACGCAGTATTTT. Amino acids: CAILGDRESNTQYF.

The CDR3, as DNA: TGTGCCAGCAGCGCGGGACAGGTCACAGATACGCAGTATTTT. This gives the protein CASSAGQVTDTQYF. This chain connects TRBV9 to TRBJ2-3, with 8 bases that match TRBD1. CDR1 is SGDLS and CDR2 is YYNGEE in the germline V gene. The length of the CDR3 is 14 residues. The junction had 2 bases not matched to a gene; V was cut back by 3 bases and J by 2 bases. The full variable domain, in which reference TRBV9 and TRBJ2-3 provide the parts outside the CDR3, is DSGVTQTPKHLITATGQRVTLRCSPRSGDLSVYWYQQSLDQGLQFLIQYYNGEERAKGNILERFSAQQFPDLHSELNLSSLELGDSALYFCASSAGQVTDTQYFGPGTRLTVL.

The chain recombines TRBV5-1 with TRBJ2-1, with D possibly matching TRBD2 (5 bases). The germline V gene encodes CDR1 SGHRS and CDR2 YFSETQ. CDR3 size: 15 residues. Trimming pared 4 bases from V and 7 bases from J, leaving 18 bases between. The CDR3 loop is CASSIVNSGSNEQFF. CDR3 sequence (DNA): TGCGCCAGCAGCATTGTAAATTCGGGGTCGAATGAGCAGTTCTTC. Supplemented by reference TRBV5-1 and TRBJ2-1, the full variable domain reads KAGVTQTPRYLIKTRGQQVTLSCSPISGHRSVSWYQQTPGQGLQFLFEYFSETQRNKGNFPGRFSGRQFSNSRSEMNVSTLELGDSALYLCASSIVNSGSNEQFFGPGTRLTVL.

This chain links TRBV7-2 with TRBJ2-3; unclear D gene. V was shortened by 2 bases and J by 4 bases, with 7 bases between the two germline ends. CDR3 length: 13 residues. Germline CDR1 reads SGHTA; CDR2 reads FQGNSA. The CDR3: CASSLSRADTQYF. Here the CDR3 DNA reads TGTGCCAGCAGCTTAAGTCGGGCAGATACGCAGTATTTT.

V is TRBV11-3 and J is TRBJ1-1, with D maybe TRBD1 (5 bases). Germline V gives CDR1 SGHNT, CDR2 YENEEA. The CDR3 runs to 14 residues. V gave up 3 bases and J gave up 3 bases, with 11 bases separating them. CDR3 nucleotides: TGTGCCAGCAGCTTCTCCAGGGTTGACACTGAAGCTTTCTTT. Residues: CASSFSRVDTEAFF.

The CDR3 protein is CASSLVPGVETQYF. Here the CDR3 DNA reads TGCGCCAGCAGCTTGGTCCCGGGGGTGGAGACCCAGTACTTC. The chain employs TRBV5-1 and TRBJ2-5; a possible D gene is TRBD2 (6 bases). The germline V and J ends were trimmed by 0 bases and 5 bases, with 11 bases remaining between them. The CDR3 runs 14 residues. Germline CDR1 SGHRS, CDR2 YFSETQ.

This chain uses TRBV18 with TRBJ2-7; 7 bases match TRBD1. J was trimmed by 4 bases and V by 6 bases; bases with no gene match: 9. This CDR3 region has 14 residues. The germline gives CDR1 KGHSH, CDR2 LQKENI. The CDR3 DNA sequence: TGTGCCAGCTCGCTAGGGGGCAGGGGTTACGAGCAGTACGTC. It encodes CASSLGGRGYEQYV.

This chain links TRBV29-1 with TRBJ2-2; no definite D call. This CDR3 is 12 amino acids long. Germline-derived CDR1 and CDR2 are SQVTM and ANQGSEA. Trimming removed 5 bases from V and 7 bases from J, with 11 bases in between. The CDR3 coding sequence is TGCAGCGTTAGAGACGTTGGCGGGGAGCTGTTTTTT. Its translation is CSVRDVGGELFF.

V usage is TRBV9 and J usage is TRBJ2-5, with 10 bases identical to TRBD2. Germline V lookup: CDR1 SGDLS, CDR2 YYNGEE. Trimming took 6 bases from V and 5 from J; bases not matched to a gene: 10. The CDR3 runs 15 residues. CDR3 sequence: CASTPSGSLGETQYF. The CDR3 DNA reads TGTGCCAGCACGCCTAGCGGGAGCCTGGGGGAGACCCAGTACTTC.

The chain couples TRBV4-3 to TRBJ2-1; 8 bases are a match to TRBD2. There are 20 residues in the CDR3. Trimming took 1 base from V and 0 from J; bases not matched to a gene: 14. Germline V gene data show CDR1 as LGHNA and CDR2 as YSLEER. This chain's CDR3 is CASSQALVSAGGLSYNEQFF. CDR3 DNA sequence: TGCGCCAGCAGCCAAGCCCTCGTCTCGGCGGGAGGCCTCTCCTACAATGAGCAGTTCTTC.

The CDR3 region is CASSEEGGPRGYTF. In nucleotides, the CDR3 is TGTGCCAGCAGTGAAGAGGGGGGGCCCAGGGGCTACACCTTC. The gene calls are TRBV6-4 and TRBJ1-2, with D possibly matching TRBD1 (6 bases). The CDR3 is 14 amino acids. In germline, CDR1 is MRHNA, CDR2 SNTAGT. V was shortened by 3 bases and J by 8 bases, with 16 bases between the two germline ends.

In its sample, this clone was seen once. The V call is TRBV7-9, the J call TRBJ1-1; D remains ambiguous. CDR1 and CDR2 (germline): SEHNR, FQNEAQ (reference sequence). Trimming cost V 5 bases and J 4 bases, with 11 bases left between them. The CDR3 spans 13 residues. The chain's CDR3 is CASSPLTGTEAFF. In DNA form, the CDR3 reads TGTGCCAGCAGCCCCCTAACCGGCACTGAAGCTTTCTTT.

This clone was recorded only once. This sequence joins TRBV6-1 and TRBJ2-7, with TRBD2 matching 13 bases. The CDR3 loop spans 15 amino acids. Germline V lookup: CDR1 MNHNS, CDR2 SASEGT. J gave up 3 bases and V 5 bases, and 4 bases lay outside the gene matches. Here the CDR3 DNA reads TGTGCCAGCAGTCGGGGACTAGCGGGAAACTACGAGCAGTACGTC. Amino acid sequence: CASSRGLAGNYEQYV.

The chain employs TRBV5-1 and TRBJ1-1; D call uncertain. CDR3 length: 13 residues. CDR1 is SGHRS, CDR2 YFSETQ, per germline. V shed 2 bases and J shed 1 base, with 6 bases lying between them. CDR3 amino acids: CASSFLENTEAFF. CDR3 sequence (DNA): TGCGCCAGCAGCTTTCTAGAGAACACTGAAGCTTTCTTT.

This chain joins TRBV30 and TRBJ2-6; the match to TRBD2 covers 7 bases. The CDR3 consists of 16 residues. J was trimmed by 0 bases and V by 4 bases; bases with no gene match: 6. From germline, CDR1 is GTSNPN and CDR2 SVGIG (reference sequence). DNA for the CDR3: TGTGCCTGGATGGCTAGCGGATCCTCTGGGGCCAACGTCCTGACTTTC. Translation gives CAWMASGSSGANVLTF.

This clone was recorded once. CDR3 in amino acids: CASSSPDLGYTF. In nucleotides, the CDR3 is TGTGCCAGCAGCTCGCCTGATCTGGGCTACACCTTC. The chain employs TRBV5-6 and TRBJ1-2; D uncertain. Trimming removed 3 bases from V and 8 bases from J, with 11 bases in between. CDR1 and CDR2 from the germline V gene are SGHDT and YYEEEE. This CDR3 contains 12 residues.

V and J are TRBV13 and TRBJ1-5; D uncertain. CDR1 is PRHDT, CDR2 FYEKMQ, per germline (reference sequence). The CDR3 contains 14 residues. Trimming removed 6 bases from V and 0 bases from J, with 9 bases in between. The CDR3 is CASRRASSNQPQHF. The CDR3 DNA follows: TGTGCCAGCAGACGGGCCTCTAGCAATCAGCCCCAGCATTTT.